Shown below are 10 T cell receptor beta chains from a single sample sequenced in a study of blood T cell repertoires in COVID-19. Some clones are missing from TCRdb's copy, which holds only in-frame ones; the method was immunoSEQ multiplex PCR. The sample contains about 330,000 clones, over 75% of which appear only once. The material sequenced was peripheral blood. The receptors shown here come from a woman in her forties or fifties with active or convalescent COVID-19.

The chain combines TRBV11-2 with TRBJ1-4, with 8 bases identical to TRBD1. CDR1 SGHAT and CDR2 FQNNGV come from the germline V gene. The V segment lost 1 base and the J segment 5 bases; nucleotides outside the gene matches: 6. This CDR3 spans 16 amino acids. The CDR3 sequence: CASSLGPRQGNEKLFF. CDR3 coding DNA: TGTGCCAGCAGCTTAGGACCAAGACAGGGGAATGAAAAACTGTTTTTT.

The count of this clone is one. V usage is TRBV7-2 and J usage is TRBJ1-3, with D uncertain. Germline CDR1 SGHTA, CDR2 FQGNSA. V was clipped by 2 bases and J by 0 bases, with 8 bases between them. This CDR3 region has 15 residues. CDR3 in amino acids: CASSLRTRSGNTIYF. Here the CDR3 DNA reads TGTGCCAGCAGCTTACGGACTCGCTCTGGAAACACCATATATTTT.

V gene TRBV19 combines with J gene TRBJ2-1, with D uncertain. Germline loops: CDR1 LNHDA, CDR2 SQIVND (reference sequence). V was cut by 1 base and J by 7 bases, with 11 bases left in between. The CDR3 is 14 amino acids. The CDR3, as DNA: TGTGCCAGTAGTATAGTGGTGGGCCTGAATGAGCAGTTCTTC. Residues: CASSIVVGLNEQFF.

The rearrangement links TRBV7-3 to TRBJ2-1; 9 bases map to TRBD1. The CDR3 covers 15 residues. Germline V gene lookup returns CDR1 SGHTA and CDR2 FQGTGA. Losses at the gene ends were 5 bases for V and 8 bases for J; bases not matched to a gene: 10. The CDR3 DNA reads as TGTGCCAGCAGCCCACTGGGACAGGGCACTGATGAGCAGTTCTTC. Protein sequence: CASSPLGQGTDEQFF.

The chain combines TRBV15 with TRBJ2-1; tentative D call: TRBD2 (6 bases). Trimming stripped 5 bases from V and 8 bases from J, with 16 bases between. Germline CDR1 is LNHNV and CDR2 is YYDKDF (reference sequence). This CDR3 comprises 14 residues. The CDR3 region has the DNA TGTGCCACCAGCGAAAGACTAGGATGGGATGAGCAGTTCTTC. Its protein is CATSERLGWDEQFF.

The chain joins TRBV6-2 or TRBV6-3 to TRBJ1-1; D unclear. V was pared by 2 bases and J by 9 bases, with 16 bases between. This CDR3 contains 14 residues. Looked up from germline, CDR1 is MNHEY and CDR2 is SVGEGT. Here the CDR3 reads CASSYPVRTGKAFF. The CDR3 region has the DNA TGTGCCAGCAGTTACCCAGTACGGACGGGGAAAGCTTTCTTT.

This clone was observed a single time. The rearrangement joins TRBV27 to TRBJ1-2; TRBD1 might be the D (6 bases). This CDR3 has 13 amino acids. CDR1 and CDR2 (germline): MNHEY, SMNVEV (reference sequence). Trimming cost V 3 bases and J 4 bases, with 9 bases left between them. This chain's CDR3 is CASSFQGSYGYTF. The CDR3 DNA is TGTGCCAGCAGTTTCCAGGGGTCCTATGGCTACACCTTC.

V is TRBV30 and J is TRBJ1-1, with a weak D call TRBD1 (5 bases). Trimming pared 2 bases from V and 7 bases from J, leaving 14 bases between. CDR3 length: 13 amino acids. Per the germline V gene, CDR1 is GTSNPN and CDR2 is SVGIG (reference sequence). Here the CDR3 reads CAWSIRTFGEAFF. Written as DNA, the CDR3 is TGTGCCTGGAGTATCCGGACATTCGGTGAAGCTTTCTTT.

The J gene is TRBJ2-7, the V gene TRBV28, with TRBD2 matching over 9 bases. Germline CDR1 reads MDHEN; CDR2 reads SYDVKM. Trimming cost V 3 bases and J 4 bases; bases outside gene matches: 1. This CDR3 has 13 residues. CDR3 sequence (DNA): TGTGCCAGCAGTTTTAGCGGGAGTTACGAGCAGTACTTC. It specifies CASSFSGSYEQYF.

The rearrangement links TRBV13 to TRBJ2-3; a possible D gene is TRBD1 (6 bases). The CDR3 covers 15 residues. Germline assignment: CDR1 PRHDT and CDR2 FYEKMQ (reference sequence). Trimming removed 5 bases from V and 3 bases from J, with 15 bases in between. In nucleotides, the CDR3 is TGTGCCAGCAGCCACGGACAGAGGGGAACAGATACGCAGTATTTT. Protein: CASSHGQRGTDTQYF.